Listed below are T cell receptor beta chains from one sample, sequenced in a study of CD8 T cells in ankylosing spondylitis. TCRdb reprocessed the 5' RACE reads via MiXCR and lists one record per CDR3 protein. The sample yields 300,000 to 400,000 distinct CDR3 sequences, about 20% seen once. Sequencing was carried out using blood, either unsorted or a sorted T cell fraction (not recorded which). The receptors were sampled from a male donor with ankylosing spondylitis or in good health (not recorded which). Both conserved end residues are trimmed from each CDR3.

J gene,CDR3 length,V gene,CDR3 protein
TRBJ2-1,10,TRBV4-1,ASSREQGMQF
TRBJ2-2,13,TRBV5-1,ASSWTGVGTGELF
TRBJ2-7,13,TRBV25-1,ASSAAGTRPYEQY
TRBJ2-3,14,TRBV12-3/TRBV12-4,ASIPHGGLPTDTQY
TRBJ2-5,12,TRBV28,ASSPDRVVETQY
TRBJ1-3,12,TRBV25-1,ASSDVNSGNTIY
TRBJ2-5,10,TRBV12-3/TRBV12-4,ASSRDQETQY
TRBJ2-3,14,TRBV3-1,ASSSTLEGGQDTQY
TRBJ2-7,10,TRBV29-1,SVEDTGGEQY
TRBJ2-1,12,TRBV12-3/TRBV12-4,ASIERSSYNEQF
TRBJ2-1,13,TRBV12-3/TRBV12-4,ASSPGHPSYNEQF
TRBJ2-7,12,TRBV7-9,ASSLGIGRDEQY
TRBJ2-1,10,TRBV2,ASETLAGEQF
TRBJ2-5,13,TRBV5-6,ASSVSGGGLETQY
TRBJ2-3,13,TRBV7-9,ASSLFVGVTDTQY
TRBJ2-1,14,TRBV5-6,ASSLGGGLTHGEQF
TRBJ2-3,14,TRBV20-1,SAQGGGQIFLDTQY
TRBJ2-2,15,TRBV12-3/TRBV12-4,ASSTRSGGADTGELF
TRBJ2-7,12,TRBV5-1,ASTQPGLVYEQY
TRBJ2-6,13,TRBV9,ASSVEGSGANVLT
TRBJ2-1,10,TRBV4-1,ASSQVLNEQF
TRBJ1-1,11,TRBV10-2,ASSESLNTEAF
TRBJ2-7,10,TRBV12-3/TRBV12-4,ASSRGSGEQY
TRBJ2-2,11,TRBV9,ASSPGITGELF
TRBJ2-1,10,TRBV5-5,ASSQTGFEQF
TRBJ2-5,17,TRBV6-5,ASSYFGTSGGPTGETQY